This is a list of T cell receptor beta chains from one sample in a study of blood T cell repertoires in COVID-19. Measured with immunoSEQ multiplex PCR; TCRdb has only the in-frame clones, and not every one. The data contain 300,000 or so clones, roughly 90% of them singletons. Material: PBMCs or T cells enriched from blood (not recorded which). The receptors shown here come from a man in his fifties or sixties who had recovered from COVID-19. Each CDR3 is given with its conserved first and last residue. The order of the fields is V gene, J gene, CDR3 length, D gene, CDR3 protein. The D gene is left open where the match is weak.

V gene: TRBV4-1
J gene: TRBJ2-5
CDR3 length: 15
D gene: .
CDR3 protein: CASSQPLTAEETQYF

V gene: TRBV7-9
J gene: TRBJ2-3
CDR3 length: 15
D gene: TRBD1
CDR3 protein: CASSSTGGSTDTQYF

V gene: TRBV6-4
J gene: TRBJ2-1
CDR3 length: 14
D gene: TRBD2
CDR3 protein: CASSASGEYNEQFF

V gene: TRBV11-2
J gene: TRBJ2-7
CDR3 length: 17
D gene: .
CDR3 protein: CASSLGRAGGILNEQYF

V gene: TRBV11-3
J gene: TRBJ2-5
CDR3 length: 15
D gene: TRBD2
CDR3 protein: CASSLFGGASETQYF

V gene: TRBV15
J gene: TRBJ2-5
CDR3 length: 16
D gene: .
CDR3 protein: CATSRASTGLGETQYF

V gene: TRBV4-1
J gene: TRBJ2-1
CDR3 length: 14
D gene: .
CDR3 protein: CASSQAPGVRAQFF

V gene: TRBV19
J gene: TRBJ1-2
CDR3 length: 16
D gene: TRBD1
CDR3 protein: CASSKRTGTGVYGYTF

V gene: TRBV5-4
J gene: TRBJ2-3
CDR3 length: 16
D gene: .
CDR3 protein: CASSPAGARSTDTQYF

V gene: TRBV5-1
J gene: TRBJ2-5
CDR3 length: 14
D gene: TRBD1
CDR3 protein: CASSYTGGTETQYF

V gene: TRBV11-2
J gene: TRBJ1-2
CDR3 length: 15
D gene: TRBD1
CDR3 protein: CASSSPTGFSYGYTF

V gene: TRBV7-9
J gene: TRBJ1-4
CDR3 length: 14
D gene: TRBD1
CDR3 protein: CASSVTGGEGKLFF

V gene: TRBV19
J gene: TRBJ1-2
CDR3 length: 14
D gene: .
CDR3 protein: CASSPGPGGYGYTF

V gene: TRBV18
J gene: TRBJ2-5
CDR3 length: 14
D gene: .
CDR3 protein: CASSQSRGQETQYF

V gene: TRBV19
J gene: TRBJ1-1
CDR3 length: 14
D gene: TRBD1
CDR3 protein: CASRDRPLNTEAFF

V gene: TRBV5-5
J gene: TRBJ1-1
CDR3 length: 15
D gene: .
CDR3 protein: CASSLLAGMNTEAFF

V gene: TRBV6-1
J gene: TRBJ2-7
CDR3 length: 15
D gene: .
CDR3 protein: CASSDRGGLGDEQYF